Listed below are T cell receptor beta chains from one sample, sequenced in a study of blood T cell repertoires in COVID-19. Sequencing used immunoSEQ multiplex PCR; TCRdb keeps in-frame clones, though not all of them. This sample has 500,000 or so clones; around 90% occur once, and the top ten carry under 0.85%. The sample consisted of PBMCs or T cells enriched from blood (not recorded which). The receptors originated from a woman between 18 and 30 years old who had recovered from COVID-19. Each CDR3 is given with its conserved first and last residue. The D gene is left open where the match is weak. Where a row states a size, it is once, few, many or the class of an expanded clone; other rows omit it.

CASSGIRLAGGTQYF | TGTGCCAGCAGTGGAATCCGACTAGCGGGTGGGACCCAGTACTTC | few | TRBD2 | TRBJ2-5 | TRBV25-1
CASGKRGRPYEQYF | TGTGCCAGTGGGAAGCGGGGGAGACCCTACGAGCAGTACTTC | NA | TRBD2 | TRBJ2-7 | TRBV6-5
CASSRWTSANEKLFF | TGCGCCAGCAGTCGGTGGACAAGTGCTAATGAAAAACTGTTTTTT | few | NA | TRBJ1-4 | TRBV5-1
CASSYSSGEGGSPLHF | TGTGCCAGCAGTTACTCGTCAGGGGAGGGTGGTTCACCCCTCCACTTT | NA | NA | TRBJ1-6 | TRBV6-5
CASSFAGDAGNTIYF | TGCGCCAGCAGCTTCGCAGGGGATGCTGGAAACACCATATATTTT | NA | NA | TRBJ1-3 | TRBV5-1
CASSLSGEGDEQYF | TGCGCCAGCAGCTTATCGGGGGAGGGTGACGAGCAGTACTTC | NA | TRBD2 | TRBJ2-7 | TRBV5-1
CASKEEAGPYNEQFF | TGTGCCAGTAAGGAAGAAGCGGGGCCATACAATGAGCAGTTCTTC | NA | TRBD2 | TRBJ2-1 | TRBV19
CASSLLLGVNTEAFF | TGCGCCAGCAGCTTGCTTTTAGGGGTGAACACTGAAGCTTTCTTT | NA | NA | TRBJ1-1 | TRBV5-1
CAGGARSNQPQHF | TGTGCAGGGGGGGCGAGGAGCAATCAGCCCCAGCATTTT | NA | NA | TRBJ1-5 | TRBV28
CAWNKDRAFGEAFF | TGTGCCTGGAATAAGGACAGGGCTTTTGGTGAAGCTTTCTTT | NA | TRBD1 | TRBJ1-1 | TRBV30
CASSFVRQGNSPLHF | TGTGCCAGCAGCTTTGTACGACAGGGAAATTCACCCCTCCACTTT | NA | TRBD1 | TRBJ1-6 | TRBV7-9
CASSHGQGQLGSPLHF | TGTGCCAGCAGCCATGGACAGGGGCAATTGGGTTCACCCCTCCACTTT | NA | TRBD1 | TRBJ1-6 | TRBV11-2
CATSRDRRISGANVLTF | TGTGCCACCAGCAGAGATAGGCGGATCTCTGGGGCCAACGTCCTGACTTTC | NA | NA | TRBJ2-6 | TRBV15
CAISDEGDLKAFF | TGTGCCATCAGTGACGAAGGGGATCTCAAAGCTTTCTTT | NA | NA | TRBJ1-1 | TRBV10-3
CASGNSYEQYF | TGCGCCAGCGGCAACTCCTACGAGCAGTACTTC | once | NA | TRBJ2-7 | TRBV5-1
CASSPGRGGEKLFF | TGTGCCAGCAGCCCCGGTCGGGGGGGTGAAAAACTGTTTTTT | few | NA | TRBJ1-4 | TRBV7-6
CASGIYTF | TGTGCCAGCGGCATCTACACCTTC | few | NA | TRBJ1-2 | TRBV28
CASTQSNVLTF | TGTGCCAGCACCCAGTCCAACGTCCTGACTTTC | NA | NA | TRBJ2-6 | TRBV12-3/TRBV12-4
CASSWRDRLSYEQYF | TGTGCCAGCAGCTGGCGGGACAGACTTTCCTACGAGCAGTACTTC | once | NA | TRBJ2-7 | TRBV5-6
CASSDSQGYYGYTF | TGCGCCAGCAGCGATTCACAGGGGTACTATGGCTACACCTTC | NA | TRBD1 | TRBJ1-2 | TRBV5-1
CAGAGDRGGGELFF | TGTGCCGGCGCTGGGGACAGGGGAGGCGGGGAGCTGTTTTTT | NA | TRBD1 | TRBJ2-2 | TRBV2
CASRFRTGDDGYTF | TGCGCCAGCCGTTTTAGGACAGGGGATGATGGCTACACCTTC | NA | TRBD1 | TRBJ1-2 | TRBV5-1
CASAENTGNTIYF | TGCGCCAGCGCCGAGAATACTGGAAACACCATATATTTT | NA | NA | TRBJ1-3 | TRBV5-1
CASSLVGETNEKLFF | TGTGCCAGCAGCTTGGTGGGCGAAACTAATGAAAAACTGTTTTTT | NA | NA | TRBJ1-4 | TRBV5-6
CASSQDTNTEAFF | TGTGCCAGCTCACAGGACACAAACACTGAAGCTTTCTTT | NA | NA | TRBJ1-1 | TRBV18
CASSPILLSVANTGELFF | TGTGCCAGCTCACCAATTCTATTATCTGTAGCGAACACCGGGGAGCTGTTTTTT | NA | NA | TRBJ2-2 | TRBV18
CSVAGGNQPQHF | TGCAGCGTTGCAGGGGGGAATCAGCCCCAGCATTTT | NA | TRBD1 | TRBJ1-5 | TRBV29-1
CASSLADRAAGNTIYF | TGTGCCAGCAGCTTAGCCGACAGGGCGGCTGGAAACACCATATATTTT | few | TRBD1 | TRBJ1-3 | TRBV7-2
CASSELGVAFYGYTF | TGCGCCAGCAGTGAGCTGGGCGTCGCTTTCTATGGCTACACCTTC | NA | NA | TRBJ1-2 | TRBV10-2
CASSSGETQYF | TGTGCCAGCAGTTCAGGGGAGACCCAGTACTTC | NA | NA | TRBJ2-5 | TRBV7-9
CASSLAGAPGGYTF | TGTGCCAGCAGCTTAGCGGGGGCACCGGGGGGCTACACCTTC | NA | NA | TRBJ1-2 | TRBV7-9
CASSSQETEGAFF | TGTGCCAGCAGCTCACAGGAGACGGAGGGGGCTTTCTTT | NA | NA | TRBJ1-1 | TRBV5-8
CASSEASGYGQPQHF | TGTGCCAGCAGTGAAGCGTCCGGGTACGGTCAGCCCCAGCATTTT | NA | NA | TRBJ1-5 | TRBV2
CASSPDRGDGYTF | TGTGCCAGCAGTCCTGACAGGGGGGATGGCTACACCTTC | NA | TRBD1 | TRBJ1-2 | TRBV12-3/TRBV12-4
CASSQDPPAGRSYNEQFF | TGTGCCAGCAGCCAAGATCCGCCAGCGGGGCGCTCCTACAATGAGCAGTTCTTC | many | TRBD2 | TRBJ2-1 | TRBV14